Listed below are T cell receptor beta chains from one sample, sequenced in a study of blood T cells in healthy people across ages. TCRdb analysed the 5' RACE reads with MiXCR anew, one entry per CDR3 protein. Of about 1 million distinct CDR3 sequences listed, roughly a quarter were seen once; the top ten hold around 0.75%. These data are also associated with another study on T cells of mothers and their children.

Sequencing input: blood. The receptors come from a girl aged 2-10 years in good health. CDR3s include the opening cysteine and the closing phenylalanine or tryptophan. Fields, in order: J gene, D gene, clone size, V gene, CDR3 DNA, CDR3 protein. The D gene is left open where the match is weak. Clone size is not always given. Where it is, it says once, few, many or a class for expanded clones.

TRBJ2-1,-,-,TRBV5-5,TGTGCCAGCAGCTCTGGTAGCCGGAACGCTCGTGAGGAGTTCTTC,CASSSGSRNAREEFF
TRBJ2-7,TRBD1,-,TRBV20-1,TGCAGTGCTAGAGATCAGGGACAGAGCTCCTACGAGCAGTACTTC,CSARDQGQSSYEQYF
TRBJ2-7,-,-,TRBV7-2,TGTGCCAGCAACCCCCCAGGGGCTTCCTACGAGCAGTACTTC,CASNPPGASYEQYF
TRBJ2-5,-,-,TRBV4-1,TGCGCCAGCAGCCAAGGACAGTATGAAGAGACCCAGTACTTC,CASSQGQYEETQYF
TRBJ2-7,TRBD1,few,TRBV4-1,TGCGCCAGCAGCCAGGCCGGGACAGGGGGGCCCTACGAGCAGTACTTC,CASSQAGTGGPYEQYF
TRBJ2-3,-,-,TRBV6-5,TGTGCCAGCAGTTACGAGCGAGAAGATACGCAGTATTTT,CASSYEREDTQYF
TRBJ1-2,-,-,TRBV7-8,TGTGCCAGCAGCCAAGAGCGGGGCTCTCACACCTTC,CASSQERGSHTF
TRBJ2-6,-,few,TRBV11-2,TGTGCCAGCAGCGCTCCCGGGACTGCAGTCCCTGGGGCCAACGTCCTGACTTTC,CASSAPGTAVPGANVLTF
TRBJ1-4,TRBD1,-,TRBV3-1,TGTGCCAGCAGAACGGGACAGGGGAAAGGAAAACTGTTTTTT,CASRTGQGKGKLFF
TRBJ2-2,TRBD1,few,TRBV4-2,TGTGCCAGCAGCCCCCGGACAGGGATCGGGGAGCTGTTTTTT,CASSPRTGIGELFF
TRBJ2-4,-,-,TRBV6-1,TGTGCCAGCAGAGCCAAGTCCGGGCAGGGGTACTTC,CASRAKSGQGYF
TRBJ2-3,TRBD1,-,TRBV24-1,TGTGCCACCAGGGGACAGACTAGCACAGATACGCAGTATTTT,CATRGQTSTDTQYF
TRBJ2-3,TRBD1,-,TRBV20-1,TGCAGTGCTAGAGACCGGGACAGGGGAACAGATACGCAGTATTTT,CSARDRDRGTDTQYF
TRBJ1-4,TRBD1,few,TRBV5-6,TGTGCCAGCAGCCAAGGGACAGCAGAAAAACTGTTTTTT,CASSQGTAEKLFF
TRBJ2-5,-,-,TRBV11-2,TGTGCCAGCAGCTTATTTAAAGGGACCCAGTACTTC,CASSLFKGTQYF
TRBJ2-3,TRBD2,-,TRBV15,TGTGCCACCAGCAGAGATTGGGCTAGCGGAAACACAGATACGCAGTATTTT,CATSRDWASGNTDTQYF
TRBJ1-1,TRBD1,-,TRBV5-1,TGCGCCAGCATACAGGGGGCCGCTGAAGCTTTCTTT,CASIQGAAEAFF
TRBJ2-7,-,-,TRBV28,TGTGCCAGCCGTCTCGGGGCCTACGAGCAGTACTTC,CASRLGAYEQYF
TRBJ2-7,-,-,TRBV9,TGTGCCAGCAGCATAGGTATCAAGCAGTACTTC,CASSIGIKQYF
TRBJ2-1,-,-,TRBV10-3,TGTGCCATCAGGGGATCTAGTAATGAGCAGTTCTTC,CAIRGSSNEQFF
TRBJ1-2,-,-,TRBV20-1,TGCAGTGCTAGAGGGAACCAAGAAACTTCGTATGGCTACACCTTC,CSARGNQETSYGYTF
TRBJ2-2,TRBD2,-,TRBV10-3,TGTGCCATCAGACGGTCTAGCGGGGACCCCGGGGAGCTGTTTTTT,CAIRRSSGDPGELFF
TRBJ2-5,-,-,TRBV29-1,TGCAGCGTTGAAGCTGTGGTAGCGGAACAAGAGACCCAGTACTTC,CSVEAVVAEQETQYF
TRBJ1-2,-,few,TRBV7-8,TGTGCCAGCAGCTTAAGACAGATGGGTGGCTACACCTTC,CASSLRQMGGYTF
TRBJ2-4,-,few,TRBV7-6,TGTGCCAGCAGCTTAGGAAACCTCCTGACAGAAAACATTCAGTACTTC,CASSLGNLLTENIQYF
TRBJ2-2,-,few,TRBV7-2,TGTGCCAGCAGCGCCGAGCCCACCGGGGAGCTGTTTTTT,CASSAEPTGELFF
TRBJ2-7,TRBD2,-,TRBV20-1,TGCAGTGCCCAGAGGGATTCTAGCGGGAGGGCCAAACCCTACGAGCAGTACTTC,CSAQRDSSGRAKPYEQYF
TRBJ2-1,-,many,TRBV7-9,TGTGCCAGCAGCTTAGAGGGTAACAACAATGAGCAGTTCTTC,CASSLEGNNNEQFF
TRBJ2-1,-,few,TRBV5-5,TGTGCCAGCAGCTTTGACCCATACAATGAGCAGTTCTTC,CASSFDPYNEQFF
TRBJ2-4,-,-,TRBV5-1,TGCGCCAGCAGCTTGTCTCTCTCGCGCCAGGAGGAGTGGCACTTC,CASSLSLSRQEEWHF
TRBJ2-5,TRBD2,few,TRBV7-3,TGTGCCAGCAGATTAGCGGGGGGTCCTTTGGAGACCCAGTACTTC,CASRLAGGPLETQYF
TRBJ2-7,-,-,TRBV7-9,TGTGCCAGCAGCTTAGATGTTTTCGTCTACGAGCAGTACTTC,CASSLDVFVYEQYF
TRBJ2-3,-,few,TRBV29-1,TGCAGCGTCCGGGAGTGGGGCACAGATACGCAGTATTTT,CSVREWGTDTQYF
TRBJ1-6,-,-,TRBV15,TGTGCCACCAGCAGAGATCTGGTGACAGGCTATAATTCGCCCCTCCACTTT,CATSRDLVTGYNSPLHF
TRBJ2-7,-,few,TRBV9,TGTGCCAGCAGCGTAGATGGACACGGTACCTACGAGCAGTACTTC,CASSVDGHGTYEQYF
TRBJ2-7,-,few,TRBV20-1,TGCAGTGCTAGAGATGTAAGAGTATCCTACGAGCAGTACTTC,CSARDVRVSYEQYF
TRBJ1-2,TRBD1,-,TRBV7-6,TGTGCCAGCAGCCTCTCGGACAGGGGAAACTATGGCTACACCTTC,CASSLSDRGNYGYTF
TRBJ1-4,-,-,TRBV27,TGTGCCAGCAGTGCCGGTTCAGCCACCCCGGAAAAACTGTTTTTT,CASSAGSATPEKLFF
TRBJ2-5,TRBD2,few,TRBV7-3,TGTGCCAGCAGCAAAACCGGACTAGCGGGGGATCAGTACTTC,CASSKTGLAGDQYF
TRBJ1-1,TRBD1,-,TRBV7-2,TGTGCCAGCAGCATCCTGACAGGGGGCAACACTGAAGCTTTCTTT,CASSILTGGNTEAFF
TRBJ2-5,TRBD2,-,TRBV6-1,TGTGCCAGCAGTAAGGGACTAGCGGGGGTGAGGGAGACCCAGTACTTC,CASSKGLAGVRETQYF
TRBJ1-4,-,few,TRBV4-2,TGTGCCAGCAGCCAATCTCTACAGGGCGGAAATGAAAAACTGTTTTTT,CASSQSLQGGNEKLFF
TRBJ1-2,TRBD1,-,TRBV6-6,TGTGCCAGCAGCCGACAGGGTGGACAGGGAAACTATGGCTACACCTTC,CASSRQGGQGNYGYTF
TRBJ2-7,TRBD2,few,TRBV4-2,TGTGCCAGCAGCCAAGAGACCGGGACTAGCGGGAGCCCCCCCAACTACGAGCAGTACTTC,CASSQETGTSGSPPNYEQYF
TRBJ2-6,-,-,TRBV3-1,TGTGCCAGCAGCCAAGATGTGCTGGGAGCTGGGGCCAACGTCCTGACTTTC,CASSQDVLGAGANVLTF
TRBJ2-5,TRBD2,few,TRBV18,TGTGCCAGCTCACCCCAGCGGGGGGCGGAAGAGACCCAGTACTTC,CASSPQRGAEETQYF